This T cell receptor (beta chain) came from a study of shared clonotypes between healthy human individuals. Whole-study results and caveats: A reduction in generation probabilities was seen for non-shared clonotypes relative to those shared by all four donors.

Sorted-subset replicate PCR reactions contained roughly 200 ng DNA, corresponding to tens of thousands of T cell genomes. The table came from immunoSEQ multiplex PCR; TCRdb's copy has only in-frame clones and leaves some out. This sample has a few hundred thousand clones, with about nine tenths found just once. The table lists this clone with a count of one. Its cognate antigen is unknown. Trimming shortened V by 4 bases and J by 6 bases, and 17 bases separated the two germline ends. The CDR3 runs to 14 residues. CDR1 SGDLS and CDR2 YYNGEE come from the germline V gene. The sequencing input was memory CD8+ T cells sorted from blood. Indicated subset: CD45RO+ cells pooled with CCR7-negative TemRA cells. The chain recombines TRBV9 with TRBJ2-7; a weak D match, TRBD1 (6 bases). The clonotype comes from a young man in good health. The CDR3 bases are TGTGCCAGCAGCCCACAGGGTCCTCCTCGCGAGCAGTACTTC. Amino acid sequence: CASSPQGPPREQYF.